The T cell receptor beta chain described here comes from a study of blood T cell repertoires in COVID-19. Turning to the study itself: Samples of COVID-19 (acute and convalescent) were obtained from the United States, Italy and Spain. The cDNA or gDNA used as material had been derived from T cells, B-cell-depleted T cells, or PBMCs.

Per the original data handling: Quantification of nucleated cells was approximated via reference gene primer amplification. Assay: immunoSEQ multiplex PCR; the TCRdb copy retains only in-frame clones and omits some. The V and J calls and clone size come from that table; D and trimming were worked out from the DNA. The table shows approximately 41,000 clones, with roughly 88% occurring only once. There are 19 residues in the CDR3. V was shortened by 0 bases and J by 0 bases, with 18 bases between the two germline ends. The germline CDR1 and CDR2 sequences are SGHTA and FQGNSA. This clone occurred once.

V usage is TRBV7-2 and J usage is TRBJ2-4; D might be TRBD2 (6 bases). The TCR comes from a woman in her thirties or forties with acute or convalescent COVID-19. Sequencing was carried out using peripheral blood. CDR3 residues: CASSLAPVTGAGAKNIQYF. CDR3 sequence (DNA): TGTGCCAGCAGCTTAGCCCCTGTGACGGGAGCAGGAGCCAAAAACATTCAGTACTTC.